One sample yielded the 18 T cell receptor beta chains listed below, sequenced in a study of blood T cell repertoires in COVID-19. Clones were sequenced by immunoSEQ multiplex PCR, and TCRdb holds only the in-frame ones, with some missing. This sample has about 140,000 clones, with more than 75% found just once. The sample was PBMCs or T cells enriched from blood (not recorded which). The receptors were gathered from a man aged 60 to 69 who had recovered from COVID-19.

This clone has just a few counts. This chain joins TRBV15 and TRBJ2-7; D is unresolved. CDR3 length: 12 amino acids. Germline loops: CDR1 LNHNV, CDR2 YYDKDF (reference sequence). Trimming removed 4 bases at V and 3 bases at J, with 7 bases between. DNA of the CDR3: TGTGCCACCAGCAACTTCCGCTACGAGCAGTACTTC. This encodes CATSNFRYEQYF.

This rearrangement joins TRBV6-5 to TRBJ1-1; weak D call: TRBD1 (5 bases). From germline, CDR1 is MNHEY and CDR2 SVGAGI. This CDR3 comprises 14 residues. The V end lost 2 bases, the J end lost 0 bases, and 7 bases lay between the germline ends. The CDR3 protein is CASSYAGLNTEAFF. The CDR3 DNA follows: TGTGCCAGCAGTTACGCGGGGCTGAACACTGAAGCTTTCTTT.

V is TRBV7-8 and J is TRBJ2-3, with 8 bases matching TRBD2. The germline gives CDR1 SGHVS, CDR2 FQNEAQ. The CDR3 has 15 residues. V lost 5 bases and J lost 2; bases outside the gene matches: 6. CDR3 bases: TGTGCCAGCAGCCGAGGAGCGGGGGTCACAGATACGCAGTATTTT. This translates into CASSRGAGVTDTQYF.

The CDR3 here is CASSFGNYKETQYF. The CDR3 region has the DNA TGTGCCAGCAGCTTCGGGAACTATAAAGAGACCCAGTACTTC. The chain links TRBV11-2 to TRBJ2-5; possibly TRBD2 for D (5 bases). With 3 bases removed from V and 3 bases from J, the gap between germline ends came to 11 bases. Germline V gives CDR1 SGHAT, CDR2 FQNNGV. The CDR3 covers 14 residues.

This sequence joins TRBV7-9 and TRBJ2-7; D is possibly TRBD1 (6 bases). The CDR3 is 14 residues long. Looked up from germline, CDR1 is SEHNR and CDR2 is FQNEAQ (reference sequence). V dropped 5 bases and J dropped 3 bases, with 14 bases sitting between them. The CDR3 spells CASSPRDNFYEQYF. Here the CDR3 DNA reads TGTGCCAGCAGCCCCCGGGACAACTTCTACGAGCAGTACTTC.

The chain is built from TRBV2 and TRBJ1-5, with D possibly TRBD1 on 5 matching bases. CDR3 length: 14 amino acids. The ends were cut back, 7 bases at V and 5 bases at J, with 15 bases in the middle. CDR1 SNHLY and CDR2 FYNNEI come from the germline V gene. The CDR3 region has the DNA TGTGCCAGCACCCTTCGGGGGAGTGATCAGCCCCAGCATTTT. This encodes CASTLRGSDQPQHF.

This rearrangement joins TRBV5-4 to TRBJ1-4; D might be TRBD1 (6 bases). V was shortened by 4 bases and J by 5 bases, with 18 bases between the two germline ends. CDR1 and CDR2 from the germline V gene are SGHNT and YYREEE (reference sequence). The CDR3 runs 16 residues. CDR3 amino acids: CASSPGGDRMNEKLFF. CDR3 bases: TGTGCCAGCAGCCCTGGAGGCGACAGGATGAATGAAAAACTGTTTTTT. The full variable domain, in which reference TRBV5-4 and TRBJ1-4 provide the parts outside the CDR3, is ETGVTQSPTHLIKTRGQQVTLRCSSQSGHNTVSWYQQALGQGPQFIFQYYREEENGRGNFPPRFSGLQFPNYSSELNVNALELDDSALYLCASSPGGDRMNEKLFFGSGTQLSVL.

The rearrangement uses TRBV2 and TRBJ2-3; TRBD2 matches 15 bases. CDR3 size: 17 residues. V shed 5 bases, J shed 10 bases, and the junction held 13 bases outside the gene matches. Germline-derived CDR1 and CDR2 are SNHLY and FYNNEI. Here the CDR3 reads CASSRWTSGRAGSPQYF. For the CDR3, the DNA is TGTGCCAGCAGTAGATGGACTAGCGGGAGGGCGGGGAGTCCGCAGTATTTT.

The rearrangement links TRBV5-1 to TRBJ1-3; 9 bases are a match to TRBD1. This CDR3 spans 17 amino acids. Trimming removed 4 bases from V and 3 bases from J; junction bases left unmatched: 11. The germline gives CDR1 SGHRS, CDR2 YFSETQ. The CDR3 region is CASSPGQGVRFGNTIYF. The CDR3 nucleotides are TGCGCCAGCAGCCCGGGACAGGGAGTTAGGTTTGGAAACACCATATATTTT.

J is TRBJ2-1 and V is TRBV29-1, with 8 bases matching TRBD1. V shed 7 bases and J 5 bases; nucleotides not matched to a gene: 13. The CDR3 consists of 15 residues. Germline CDR1 reads SQVTM; CDR2 reads ANQGSEA. The DNA for the CDR3 is TGCAGCGCCGAACGACCAGGGGGCCGGCACAATGAGCAGTTCTTC. Translation gives CSAERPGGRHNEQFF.

CDR3 loop: CASSRGWDTQYF. The CDR3 region has the DNA TGTGCCAGCAGCAGGGGATGGGATACGCAGTATTTT. V and J are TRBV2 and TRBJ2-3; a weak D match, TRBD1 (6 bases). CDR3 length: 12 residues. V gave up 6 bases and J gave up 6 bases, with 10 bases separating them. Germline V gives CDR1 SNHLY, CDR2 FYNNEI.

The rearrangement links TRBV10-2 to TRBJ2-7; 7 bases agree with TRBD1. Germline trimming cut 4 bases from V and 9 bases from J; bases unmatched to any gene: 6. The CDR3 is 12 amino acids. Germline V CDR1 and CDR2: WSHSY, SAAADI. The CDR3 spells CASSGDRERQYF. The CDR3 DNA reads TGCGCCAGCAGTGGTGACAGGGAAAGGCAGTACTTC.

The chain couples TRBV18 to TRBJ2-3, with TRBD1 as a possible D gene (6 bases). Trimming pared 3 bases from V and 3 bases from J, leaving 13 bases between. CDR1 is KGHSH, CDR2 LQKENI, per germline. The CDR3 runs to 15 residues. The CDR3 loop reads CASSPLQGRTDTQYF. Written as DNA, the CDR3 is TGTGCCAGCTCACCTTTACAGGGCCGGACAGATACGCAGTATTTT.

The chain carries TRBV7-8 and TRBJ2-1, with TRBD2 identical over 7 bases. V shed 1 base and J 8 bases; nucleotides not matched to a gene: 5. Per germline, CDR1 SGHVS and CDR2 FQNEAQ. This CDR3 has 14 residues. Here the CDR3 DNA reads TGTGCCAGCAGCTTAGGGGGGGGGAAACATGAGCAGTTCTTC. This sequence encodes CASSLGGGKHEQFF.

This clone was detected only a few times. This chain uses TRBV9 with TRBJ1-1; 10 bases agree with TRBD1. This CDR3 spans 15 amino acids. After removal of 6 bases from V and 3 bases from J, the junction contained 8 bases not matched to a gene. Looked up from germline, CDR1 is SGDLS and CDR2 is YYNGEE. CDR3 nucleotide sequence: TGTGCCAGCACCCGGGACAGGGGTATGGACACTGAAGCTTTCTTT. It translates to CASTRDRGMDTEAFF.

The rearrangement joins TRBV5-1 to TRBJ1-6; D not certain. CDR1 SGHRS and CDR2 YFSETQ come from the germline V gene. The V gene lost 4 bases and the J gene lost 7 bases, with 15 bases spanning the gap. This CDR3 region has 15 residues. CDR3 DNA: TGCGCCAGCAGCGCCACAATGGCCGTGAATTCACCCCTCCACTTT. The encoded protein is CASSATMAVNSPLHF.

V usage is TRBV7-2 and J usage is TRBJ1-1, with D perhaps matching TRBD1 (6 bases). Germline V CDR1 and CDR2: SGHTA, FQGNSA. The CDR3 length is 13 residues. V was trimmed by 5 bases and J by 4 bases, leaving 11 bases between them. CDR3 DNA: TGTGCCAGCAGCACGTTAGGGGGCACTGAAGCTTTCTTT. Amino acid sequence: CASSTLGGTEAFF.

The chain carries TRBV14 and TRBJ2-4, with D maybe TRBD2 (5 bases). From germline, CDR1 is SGHDN and CDR2 FVKESK. There are 13 residues in the CDR3. With 1 base removed from V and 9 bases from J, the gap between germline ends came to 10 bases. CDR3 sequence (DNA): TGTGCCAGCAGCCAAGGTAGCGAGATCATTCAGTACTTC. It translates to CASSQGSEIIQYF.